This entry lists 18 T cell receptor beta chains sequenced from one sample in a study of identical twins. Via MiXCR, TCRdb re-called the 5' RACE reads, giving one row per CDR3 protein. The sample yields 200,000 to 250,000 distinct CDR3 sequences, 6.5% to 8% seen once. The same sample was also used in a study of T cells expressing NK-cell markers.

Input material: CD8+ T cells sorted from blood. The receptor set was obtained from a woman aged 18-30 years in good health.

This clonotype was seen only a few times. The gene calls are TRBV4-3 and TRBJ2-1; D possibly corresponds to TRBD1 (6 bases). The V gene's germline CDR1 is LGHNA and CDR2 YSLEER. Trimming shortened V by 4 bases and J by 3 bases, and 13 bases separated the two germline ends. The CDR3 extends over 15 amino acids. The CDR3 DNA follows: TGCGCCAGCAGCCGCGGAACAGGGAACTACAATGAGCAGTTCTTC. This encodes CASSRGTGNYNEQFF.

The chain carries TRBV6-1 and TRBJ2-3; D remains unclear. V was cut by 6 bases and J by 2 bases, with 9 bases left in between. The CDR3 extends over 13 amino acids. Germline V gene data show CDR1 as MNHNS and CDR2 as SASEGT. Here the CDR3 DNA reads TGTGCCAGCAGAAAGGAGATCACAGATACGCAGTATTTT. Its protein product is CASRKEITDTQYF.

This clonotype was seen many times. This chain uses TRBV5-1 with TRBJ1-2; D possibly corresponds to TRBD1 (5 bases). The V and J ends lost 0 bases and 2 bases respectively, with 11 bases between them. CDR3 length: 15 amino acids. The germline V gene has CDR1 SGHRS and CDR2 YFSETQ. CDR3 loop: CASSLEPGINYGYTF. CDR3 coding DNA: TGCGCCAGCAGCTTGGAACCAGGGATAAACTATGGCTACACCTTC.

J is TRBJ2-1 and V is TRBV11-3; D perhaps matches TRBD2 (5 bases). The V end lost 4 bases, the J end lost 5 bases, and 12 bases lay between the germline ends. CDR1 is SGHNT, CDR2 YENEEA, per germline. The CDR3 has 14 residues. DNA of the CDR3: TGTGCCAGCAGCTCCCGCTCCGGGGACAATGAGCAGTTCTTC. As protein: CASSSRSGDNEQFF.

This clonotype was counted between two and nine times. CDR3 loop: CASSYYRGGTEAFF. CDR3 DNA sequence: TGTGCCAGCAGTTACTATAGGGGAGGCACTGAAGCTTTCTTT. J is TRBJ1-1 and V is TRBV6-5; the D gene is possibly TRBD1 (5 bases). The CDR3 is 14 amino acids. V lost 1 base and J lost 4, with 10 bases in between. Germline V CDR1 and CDR2: MNHEY, SVGAGI.

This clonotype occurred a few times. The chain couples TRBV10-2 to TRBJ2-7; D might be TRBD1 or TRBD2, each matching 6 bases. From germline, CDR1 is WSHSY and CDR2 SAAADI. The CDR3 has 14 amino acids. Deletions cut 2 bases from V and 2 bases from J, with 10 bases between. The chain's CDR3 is CASSEARGPYEQYF. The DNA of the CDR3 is TGCGCCAGCAGTGAGGCCCGGGGGCCCTACGAGCAGTACTTC.

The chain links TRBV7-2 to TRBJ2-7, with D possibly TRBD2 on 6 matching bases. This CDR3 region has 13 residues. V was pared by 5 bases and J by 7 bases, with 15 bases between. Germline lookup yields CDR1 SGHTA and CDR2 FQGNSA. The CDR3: CASSTYGGFEQYF. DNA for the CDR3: TGTGCCAGCAGCACCTATGGGGGGTTTGAGCAGTACTTC.

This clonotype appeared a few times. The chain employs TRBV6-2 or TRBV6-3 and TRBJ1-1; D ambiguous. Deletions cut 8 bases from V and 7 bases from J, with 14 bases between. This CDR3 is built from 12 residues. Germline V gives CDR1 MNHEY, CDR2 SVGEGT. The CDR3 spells CASLNRRGEAFF. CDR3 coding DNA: TGTGCCAGCCTGAATAGACGTGGTGAAGCTTTCTTT.

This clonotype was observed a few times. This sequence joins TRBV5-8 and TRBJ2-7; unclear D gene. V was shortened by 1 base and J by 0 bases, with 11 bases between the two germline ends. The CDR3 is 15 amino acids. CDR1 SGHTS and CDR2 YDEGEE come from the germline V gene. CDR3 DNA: TGTGCCAGCAGCTTGCCCAGAGTTAGCTCCTACGAGCAGTACTTC. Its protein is CASSLPRVSSYEQYF. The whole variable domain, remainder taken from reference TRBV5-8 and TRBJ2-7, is EAGVTQSPTHLIKTRGQQATLRCSPISGHTSVYWYQQALGLGLQFLLWYDEGEERNRGNFPPRFSGRQFPNYSSELNVNALELEDSALYLCASSLPRVSSYEQYFGPGTRLTVT.

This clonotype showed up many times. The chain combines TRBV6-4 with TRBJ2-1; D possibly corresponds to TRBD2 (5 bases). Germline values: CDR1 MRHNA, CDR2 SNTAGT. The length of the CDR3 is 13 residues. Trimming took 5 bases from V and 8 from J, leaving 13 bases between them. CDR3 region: CASSSLARDEQFF. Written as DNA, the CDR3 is TGTGCCAGCAGTTCGTTAGCGAGGGATGAGCAGTTCTTC.

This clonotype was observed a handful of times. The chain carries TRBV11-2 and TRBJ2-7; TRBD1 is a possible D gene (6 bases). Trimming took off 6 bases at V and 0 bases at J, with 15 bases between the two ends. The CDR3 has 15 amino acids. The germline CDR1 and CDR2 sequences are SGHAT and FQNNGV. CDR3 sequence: CASSFSGQPSYEQYF. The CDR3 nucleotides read TGTGCCAGCAGTTTCTCCGGACAGCCCTCCTACGAGCAGTACTTC.

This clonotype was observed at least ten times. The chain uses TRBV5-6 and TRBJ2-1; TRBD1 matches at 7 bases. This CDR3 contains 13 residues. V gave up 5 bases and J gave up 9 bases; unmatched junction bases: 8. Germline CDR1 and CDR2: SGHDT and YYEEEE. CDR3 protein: CASRSGTEREQFF. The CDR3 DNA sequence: TGTGCCAGCAGATCCGGGACAGAGCGTGAGCAGTTCTTC.

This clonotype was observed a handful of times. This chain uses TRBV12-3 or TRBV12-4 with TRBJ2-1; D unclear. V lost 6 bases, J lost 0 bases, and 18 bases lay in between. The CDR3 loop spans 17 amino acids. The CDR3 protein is CASSQGPAASSYNEQFF. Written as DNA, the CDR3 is TGTGCCAGCAGCCAAGGACCGGCGGCTAGCTCCTACAATGAGCAGTTCTTC.

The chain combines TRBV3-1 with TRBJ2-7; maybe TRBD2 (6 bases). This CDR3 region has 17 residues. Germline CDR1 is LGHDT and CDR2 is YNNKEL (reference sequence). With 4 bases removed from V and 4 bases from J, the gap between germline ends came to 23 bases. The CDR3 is CASSPNALRSSGYEQYF. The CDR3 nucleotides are TGTGCCAGCAGCCCAAACGCTCTTCGGTCGAGCGGGTACGAGCAGTACTTC.

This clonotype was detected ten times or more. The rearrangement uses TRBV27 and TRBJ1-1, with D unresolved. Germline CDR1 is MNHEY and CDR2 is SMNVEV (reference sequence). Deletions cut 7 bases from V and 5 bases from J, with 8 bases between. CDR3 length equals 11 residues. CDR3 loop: CASKSVTEAFF. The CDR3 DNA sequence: TGTGCCAGCAAGTCAGTAACTGAAGCTTTCTTT.

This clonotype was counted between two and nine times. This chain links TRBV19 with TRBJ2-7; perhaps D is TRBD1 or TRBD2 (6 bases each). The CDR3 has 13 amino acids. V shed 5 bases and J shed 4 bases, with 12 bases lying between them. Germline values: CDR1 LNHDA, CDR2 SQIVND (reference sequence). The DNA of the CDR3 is TGTGCCAGTAGTGGGGGCGGAGGGTACGAGCAGTACTTC. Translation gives CASSGGGGYEQYF. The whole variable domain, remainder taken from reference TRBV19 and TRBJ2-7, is DGGITQSPKYLFRKEGQNVTLSCEQNLNHDAMYWYRQDPGQGLRLIYYSQIVNDFQKGDIAEGYSVSREKKESFPLTVTSAQKNPTAFYLCASSGGGGYEQYFGPGTRLTVT.

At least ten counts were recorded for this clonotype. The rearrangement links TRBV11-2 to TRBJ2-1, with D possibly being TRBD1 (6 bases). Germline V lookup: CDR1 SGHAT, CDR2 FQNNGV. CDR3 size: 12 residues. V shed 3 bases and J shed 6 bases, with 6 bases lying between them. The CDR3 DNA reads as TGTGCCAGCAGCTTGGGGGCCAATGAGCAGTTCTTC. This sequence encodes CASSLGANEQFF.

The CDR3 nucleotides are TGTGCCAGCAAAGCGGGACAAGGGCAAGAGACCCAGTACTTC. Protein: CASKAGQGQETQYF. This rearrangement joins TRBV6-2 or TRBV6-3 to TRBJ2-5, with D possibly TRBD2 on 7 matching bases. With 7 bases removed from V and 2 bases from J, the gap between germline ends came to 14 bases. The germline gives CDR1 MNHEY, CDR2 SVGEGT. The CDR3 sequence is 14 residues long.